This T cell receptor (beta chain) was sequenced for a study of beta chain features in type 1 diabetes. The study, taken as a whole, reports: TCRB CDR3 length was moderately but significantly reduced in all four CD4+ subsets of Type 1 diabetes patients.

About this clone itself: As yet, its antigen is unknown.

The CDR3 has 15 residues. Germline-derived CDR1 and CDR2 are MNHNS and SASEGT. Deletions cut 7 bases from V and 2 bases from J, with 14 bases between. What was sequenced were expressed TCRB transcripts, since all of the isolated RNA had been reverse transcribed. Data came from immunoSEQ multiplex PCR; TCRdb stores just in-frame clones and leaves some out. The sample holds about 660,000 clones, 11% to 15% seen once. Input material: naive CD4+ T cells from blood. This sequence joins TRBV6-1 and TRBJ1-4; tentative D call: TRBD1 (5 bases). The sequence was collected from a man in his late teens or twenties with type 1 diabetes. The CDR3 region has the DNA TGTGCCAGCACCAACCGGGGCATCACTAATGAAAAACTGTTTTTT. This codes for CASTNRGITNEKLFF.